Each of the 5 T cell receptor beta chains below was sequenced from the same sample in a study of blood T cell repertoires in COVID-19. Sequenced by immunoSEQ multiplex PCR; TCRdb stores in-frame clones only, minus some. Of 400,000 or so clones listed, approximately 92% are singletons. Sequencing was carried out using PBMCs or T cells enriched from blood (not recorded which). Receptors were obtained from a young man who had recovered from COVID-19.

This chain links TRBV27 with TRBJ2-7, with D tentatively TRBD1 (6 bases). The CDR3 has 15 amino acids. V lost 0 bases to trimming and J lost 3 bases, with 12 bases between them. Germline loops: CDR1 MNHEY, CDR2 SMNVEV (reference sequence). CDR3 loop: CASSLSPGGYYEQYF. CDR3 sequence (DNA): TGTGCCAGCAGTTTATCGCCTGGGGGCTACTACGAGCAGTACTTC.

The chain combines TRBV5-1 with TRBJ2-5; tentative D call: TRBD1 (5 bases). The CDR3 sequence is 14 residues long. The V gene lost 0 bases and the J gene lost 2 bases, with 8 bases spanning the gap. Per germline, CDR1 SGHRS and CDR2 YFSETQ. CDR3 coding DNA: TGCGCCAGCAGCTTGGCAGGGTTACAAGAGACCCAGTACTTC. It codes for CASSLAGLQETQYF.

V gene TRBV19 combines with J gene TRBJ1-1; unclear D gene. The CDR3 extends over 14 amino acids. CDR1 and CDR2 (germline): LNHDA, SQIVND (reference sequence). The V end was cut by 6 bases, the J end by 0 bases, with 11 bases between. As DNA, the CDR3 is TGTGCCAGTAGGGGCTCGCAGGTGAACACTGAAGCTTTCTTT. Protein sequence: CASRGSQVNTEAFF.

This clone occurred many times. The chain recombines TRBV3-1 (or the pseudogene TRBV3-2) with TRBJ2-7; TRBD1 matches 9 bases. Germline CDR1 is LGHDT and CDR2 is YNNKEL (reference sequence). Losses at the gene ends were 0 bases for V and 3 bases for J; bases not matched to a gene: 3. CDR3 length equals 15 residues. DNA of the CDR3: TGTGCCAGCAGCCAAGAAGGACAGGGGAACTACGAGCAGTACTTC. This gives the protein CASSQEGQGNYEQYF.

The J gene is TRBJ2-5, the V gene TRBV28, with 9 bases aligning to TRBD1. CDR1 and CDR2 from the germline V gene are MDHEN and SYDVKM. Trimming at V came to 5 bases and at J to 12 bases, leaving 10 bases not matched to a gene. The CDR3 length is 13 residues. The CDR3, as DNA: TGTGCCAGCAGTCGTCGACAGGGGGGCCTCAAGTACTTC. It specifies CASSRRQGGLKYF.